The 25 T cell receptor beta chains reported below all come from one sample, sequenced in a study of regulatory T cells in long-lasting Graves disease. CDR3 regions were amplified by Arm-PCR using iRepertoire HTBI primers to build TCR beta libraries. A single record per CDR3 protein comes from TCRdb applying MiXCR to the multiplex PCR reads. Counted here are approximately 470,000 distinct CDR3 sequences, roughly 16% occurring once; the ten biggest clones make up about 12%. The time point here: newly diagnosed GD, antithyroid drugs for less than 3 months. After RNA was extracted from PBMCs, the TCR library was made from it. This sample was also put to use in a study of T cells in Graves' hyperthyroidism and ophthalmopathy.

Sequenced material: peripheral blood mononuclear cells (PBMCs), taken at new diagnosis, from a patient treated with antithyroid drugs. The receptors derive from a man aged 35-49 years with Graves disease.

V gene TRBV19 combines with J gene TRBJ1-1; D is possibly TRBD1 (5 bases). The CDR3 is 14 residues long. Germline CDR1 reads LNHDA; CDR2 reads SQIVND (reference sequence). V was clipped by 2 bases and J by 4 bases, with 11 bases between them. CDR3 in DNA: TGTGCCAGTAGTATACAGGGTATGGGCACTGAAGCTTTCTTT. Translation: CASSIQGMGTEAFF.

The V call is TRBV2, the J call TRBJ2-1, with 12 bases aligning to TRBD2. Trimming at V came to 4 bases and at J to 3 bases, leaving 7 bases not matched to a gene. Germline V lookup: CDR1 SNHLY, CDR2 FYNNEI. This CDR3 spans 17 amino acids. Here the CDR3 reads CASSGVGTSGRYNEQFF. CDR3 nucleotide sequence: TGTGCCAGCAGTGGGGTTGGGACTAGCGGGCGCTACAATGAGCAGTTCTTC.

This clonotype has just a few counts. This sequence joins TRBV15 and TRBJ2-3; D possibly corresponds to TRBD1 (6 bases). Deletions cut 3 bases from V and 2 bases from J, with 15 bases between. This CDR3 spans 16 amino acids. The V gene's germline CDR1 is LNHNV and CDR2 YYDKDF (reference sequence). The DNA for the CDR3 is TGTGCCACCAGCAGGAGTAAGGGGGTCACCACAGATACGCAGTATTTT. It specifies CATSRSKGVTTDTQYF.

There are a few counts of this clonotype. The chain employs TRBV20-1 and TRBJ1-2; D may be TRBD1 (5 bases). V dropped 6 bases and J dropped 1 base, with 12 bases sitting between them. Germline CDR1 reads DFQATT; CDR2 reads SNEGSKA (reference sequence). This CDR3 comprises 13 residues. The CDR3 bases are TGCAGTGCCCTTGACAGTTTTAACTATGGCTACACCTTC. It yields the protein CSALDSFNYGYTF.

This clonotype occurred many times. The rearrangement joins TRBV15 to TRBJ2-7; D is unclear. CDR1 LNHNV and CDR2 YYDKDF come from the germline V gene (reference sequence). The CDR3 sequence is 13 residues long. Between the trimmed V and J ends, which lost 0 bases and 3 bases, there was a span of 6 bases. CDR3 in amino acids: CATSRDPVYEQYF. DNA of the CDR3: TGTGCCACCAGCAGAGACCCAGTCTACGAGCAGTACTTC.

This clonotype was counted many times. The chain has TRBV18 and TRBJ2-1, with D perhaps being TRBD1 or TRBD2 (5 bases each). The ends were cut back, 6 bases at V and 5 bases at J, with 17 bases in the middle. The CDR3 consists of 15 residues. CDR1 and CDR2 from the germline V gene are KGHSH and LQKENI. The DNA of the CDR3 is TGTGCCAGCTCGTGGAGGCCCTGGGGCAACAATGAGCAGTTCTTC. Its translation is CASSWRPWGNNEQFF.

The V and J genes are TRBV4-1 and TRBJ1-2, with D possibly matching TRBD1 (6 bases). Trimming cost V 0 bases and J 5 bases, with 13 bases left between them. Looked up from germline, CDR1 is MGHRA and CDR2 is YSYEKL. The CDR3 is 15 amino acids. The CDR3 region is CASSQDLGAGYGYTF. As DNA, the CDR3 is TGCGCCAGCAGCCAAGACCTGGGGGCGGGATATGGCTACACCTTC.

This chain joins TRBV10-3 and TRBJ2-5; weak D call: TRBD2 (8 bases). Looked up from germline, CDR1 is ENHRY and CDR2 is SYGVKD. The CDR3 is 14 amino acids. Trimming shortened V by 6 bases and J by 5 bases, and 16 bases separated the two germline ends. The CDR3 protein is CAIRAGAGGETQYF. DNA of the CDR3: TGTGCCATCAGAGCGGGAGCAGGGGGTGAGACCCAGTACTTC.

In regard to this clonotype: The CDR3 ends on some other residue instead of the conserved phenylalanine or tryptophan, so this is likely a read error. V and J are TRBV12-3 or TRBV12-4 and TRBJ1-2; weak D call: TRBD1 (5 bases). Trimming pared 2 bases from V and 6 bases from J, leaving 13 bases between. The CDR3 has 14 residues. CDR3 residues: CASSLLRGQNGYTL. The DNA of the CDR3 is TGTGCCAGCAGTTTATTGAGGGGCCAGAATGGCTACACCCTC.

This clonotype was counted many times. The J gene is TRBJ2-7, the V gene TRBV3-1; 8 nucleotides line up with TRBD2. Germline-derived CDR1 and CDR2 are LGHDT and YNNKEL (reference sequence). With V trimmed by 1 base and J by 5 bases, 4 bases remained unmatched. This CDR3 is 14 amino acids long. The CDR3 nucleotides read TGTGCCAGCAGCCAAGGGGGGACTAGAAACGAGCAGTACTTC. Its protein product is CASSQGGTRNEQYF.

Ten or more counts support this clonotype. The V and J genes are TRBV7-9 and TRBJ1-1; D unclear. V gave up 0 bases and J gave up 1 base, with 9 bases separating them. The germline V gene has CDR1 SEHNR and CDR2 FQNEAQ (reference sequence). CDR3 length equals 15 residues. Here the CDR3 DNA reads TGTGCCAGCAGCTTAGCCCCACACAAGAACACTGAAGCTTTCTTT. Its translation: CASSLAPHKNTEAFF.

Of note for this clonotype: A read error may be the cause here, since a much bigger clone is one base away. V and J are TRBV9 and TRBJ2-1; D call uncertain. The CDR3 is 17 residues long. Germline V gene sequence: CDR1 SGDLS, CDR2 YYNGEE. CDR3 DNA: TGTGCCAGCAGCTTATGGGCCGATCATCCTTCCTACGATGAGCAGTTCTTC. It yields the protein CASSLWADHPSYDEQFF.

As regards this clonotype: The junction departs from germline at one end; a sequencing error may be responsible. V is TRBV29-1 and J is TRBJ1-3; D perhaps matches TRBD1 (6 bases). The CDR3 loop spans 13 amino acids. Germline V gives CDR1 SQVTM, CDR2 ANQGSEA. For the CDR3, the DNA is TGCAGCGTCGAAGGGGGTATTGGTCACACCATATATTTT. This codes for CSVEGGIGHTIYF.

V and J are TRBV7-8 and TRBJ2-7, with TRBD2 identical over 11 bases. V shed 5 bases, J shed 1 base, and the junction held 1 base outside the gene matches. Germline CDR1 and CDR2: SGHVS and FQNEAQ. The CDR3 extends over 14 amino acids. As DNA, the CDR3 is TGTGCCAGCAGCCGACTAGCGGGATCCTACGAGCAGTACTTC. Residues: CASSRLAGSYEQYF.

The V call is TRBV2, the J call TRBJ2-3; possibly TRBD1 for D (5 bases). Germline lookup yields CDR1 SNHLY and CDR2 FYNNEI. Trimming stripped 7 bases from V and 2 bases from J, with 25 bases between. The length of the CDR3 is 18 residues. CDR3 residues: CASTERAGWALVTDTQYF. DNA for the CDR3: TGTGCCAGCACCGAAAGGGCAGGGTGGGCTCTGGTCACAGATACGCAGTATTTT.

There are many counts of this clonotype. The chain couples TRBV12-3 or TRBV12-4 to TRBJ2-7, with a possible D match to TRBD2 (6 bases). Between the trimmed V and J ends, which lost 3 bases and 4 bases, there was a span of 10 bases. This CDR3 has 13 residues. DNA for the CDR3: TGTGCCAGCAGTTTGGCTAGCGAATACGAGCAGTACTTC. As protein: CASSLASEYEQYF.

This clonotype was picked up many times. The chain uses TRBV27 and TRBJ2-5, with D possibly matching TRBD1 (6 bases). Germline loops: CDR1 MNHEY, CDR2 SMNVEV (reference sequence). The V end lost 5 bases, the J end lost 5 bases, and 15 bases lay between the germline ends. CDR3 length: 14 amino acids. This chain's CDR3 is CASSDLQGSETQYF. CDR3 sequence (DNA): TGTGCCAGCAGTGACCTACAGGGATCTGAGACCCAGTACTTC.

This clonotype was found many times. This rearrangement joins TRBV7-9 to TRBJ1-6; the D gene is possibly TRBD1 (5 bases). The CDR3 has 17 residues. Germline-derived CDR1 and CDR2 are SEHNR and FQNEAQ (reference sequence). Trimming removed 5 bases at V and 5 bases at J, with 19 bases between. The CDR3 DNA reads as TGTGCCAGCAGCCCACCGGGACCAACGATTAATAATTCACCCCTCCACTTT. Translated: CASSPPGPTINNSPLHF.

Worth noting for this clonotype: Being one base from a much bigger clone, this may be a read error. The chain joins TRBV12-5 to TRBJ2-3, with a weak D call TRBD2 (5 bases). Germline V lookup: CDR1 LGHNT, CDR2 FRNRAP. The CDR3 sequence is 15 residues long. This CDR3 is CVSGLVTGLVDTQYF. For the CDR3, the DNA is TGTGTTAGTGGTTTGGTGACGGGATTGGTAGATACGCAGTATTTT.

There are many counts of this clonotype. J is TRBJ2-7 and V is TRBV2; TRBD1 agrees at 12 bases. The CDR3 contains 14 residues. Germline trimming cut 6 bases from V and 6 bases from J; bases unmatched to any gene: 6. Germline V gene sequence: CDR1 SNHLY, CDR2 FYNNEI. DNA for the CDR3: TGTGCCAGCAGCACACGGGACAGGGGGCCCGAGCAGTACTTC. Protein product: CASSTRDRGPEQYF.

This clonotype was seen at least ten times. The chain's CDR3 is CSAPGLAYEQYF. CDR3 sequence (DNA): TGCAGTGCTCCCGGACTAGCTTACGAGCAGTACTTC. The chain is built from TRBV20-1 and TRBJ2-7; 8 bases align to TRBD2. Germline V CDR1 and CDR2: DFQATT, SNEGSKA (reference sequence). Losses at the gene ends were 5 bases for V and 4 bases for J; bases not matched to a gene: 4. The CDR3 is made up of 12 amino acids.

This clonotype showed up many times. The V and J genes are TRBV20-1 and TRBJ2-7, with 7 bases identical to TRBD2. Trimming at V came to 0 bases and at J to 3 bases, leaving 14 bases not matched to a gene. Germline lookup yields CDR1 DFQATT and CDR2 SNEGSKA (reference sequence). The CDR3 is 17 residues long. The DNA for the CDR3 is TGCAGTGCTAGAGAGGGGTACGGAGCGGGAAGGGGCTACGAGCAGTACTTC. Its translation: CSAREGYGAGRGYEQYF.

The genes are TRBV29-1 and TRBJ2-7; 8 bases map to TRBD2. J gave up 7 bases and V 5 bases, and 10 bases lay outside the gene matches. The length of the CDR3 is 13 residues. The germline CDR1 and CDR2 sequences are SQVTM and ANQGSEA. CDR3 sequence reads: CSVIAGLTREQYF. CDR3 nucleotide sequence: TGCAGCGTTATAGCGGGACTAACCAGGGAGCAGTACTTC.

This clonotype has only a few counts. CDR3 sequence reads: CASSSHRVGNIQYF. Written as DNA, the CDR3 is TGTGCCAGCAGCTCCCACAGGGTCGGAAACATTCAGTACTTC. The chain recombines TRBV28 with TRBJ2-4; possible D gene TRBD1, 6 bases. Trimming left V 6 bases short and J 6 bases short, with 15 bases between. Germline loops: CDR1 MDHEN, CDR2 SYDVKM. CDR3 length equals 14 residues.

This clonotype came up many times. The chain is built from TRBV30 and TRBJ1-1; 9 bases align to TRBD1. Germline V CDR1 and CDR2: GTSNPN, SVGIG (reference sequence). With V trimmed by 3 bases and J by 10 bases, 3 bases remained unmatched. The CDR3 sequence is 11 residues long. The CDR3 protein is CAWSPTGGAFF. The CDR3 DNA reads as TGTGCCTGGAGCCCGACAGGGGGAGCTTTCTTT.